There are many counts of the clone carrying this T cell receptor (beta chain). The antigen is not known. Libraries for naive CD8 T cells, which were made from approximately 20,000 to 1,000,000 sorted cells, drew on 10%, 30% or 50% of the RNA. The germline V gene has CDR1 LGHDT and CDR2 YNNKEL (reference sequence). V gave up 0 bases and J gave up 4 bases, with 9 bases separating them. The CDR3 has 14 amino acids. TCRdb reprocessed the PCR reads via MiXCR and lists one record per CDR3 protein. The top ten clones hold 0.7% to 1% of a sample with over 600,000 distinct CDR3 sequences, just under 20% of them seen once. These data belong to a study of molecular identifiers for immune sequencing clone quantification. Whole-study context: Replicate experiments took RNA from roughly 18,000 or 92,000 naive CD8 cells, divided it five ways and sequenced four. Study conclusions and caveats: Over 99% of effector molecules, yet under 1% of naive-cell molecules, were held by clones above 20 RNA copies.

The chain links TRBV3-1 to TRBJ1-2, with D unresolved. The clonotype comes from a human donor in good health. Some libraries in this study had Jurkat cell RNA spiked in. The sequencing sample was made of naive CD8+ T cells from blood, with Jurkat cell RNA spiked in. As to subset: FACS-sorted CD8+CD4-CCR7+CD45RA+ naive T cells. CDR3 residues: CASSQERSLYGYTF. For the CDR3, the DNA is TGTGCCAGCAGCCAAGAAAGGTCGCTCTATGGCTACACCTTC. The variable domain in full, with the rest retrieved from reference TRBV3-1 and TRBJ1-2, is DTAVSQTPKYLVTQMGNDKSIKCEQNLGHDTMYWYKQDSKKFLKIMFSYNNKELIINETVPNRFSPKSPDKAHLNLHINSLELGDSAVYFCASSQERSLYGYTFGSGTRLTVV.